The 7 T cell receptor beta chains reported below all come from one sample, sequenced in a study of T cells in Graves' hyperthyroidism and ophthalmopathy. Authors of the study amplified TCR beta CDR3 regions from RNA transcripts. During a first-round RT-PCR of the TCR CDR3, the HTBI primer set was used. TCRdb passed the multiplex PCR reads through MiXCR, listing each CDR3 protein once. The table includes nearly 600,000 distinct CDR3 sequences, roughly 13% detected once. The sequencing input was blood. Every receptor here comes from a woman in her twenties or thirties with Graves' hyperthyroidism that later progressed to Graves' ophthalmopathy.

A few counts support this clonotype. The J gene is TRBJ2-3, the V gene TRBV2; TRBD2 might be the D (5 bases). Germline V gene lookup returns CDR1 SNHLY and CDR2 FYNNEI. Trimming cost V 6 bases and J 2 bases, with 18 bases left between them. CDR3 size: 16 residues. The CDR3 protein is CASSQEASGYTDTQYF. DNA for the CDR3: TGTGCCAGCAGCCAAGAAGCGAGCGGTTACACAGATACGCAGTATTTT.

The chain has TRBV18 and TRBJ2-7, with 7 bases fitting TRBD2. CDR1 is KGHSH, CDR2 LQKENI, per germline. The CDR3 has 14 residues. Trimming removed 3 bases from V and 2 bases from J; junction bases left unmatched: 4. This CDR3 reads CASSPASGTYEQYF. The CDR3 region has the DNA TGTGCCAGCTCACCGGCTAGCGGAACCTACGAGCAGTACTTC. The entire variable domain, with the rest obtained from reference TRBV18 and TRBJ2-7, is as follows: NAGVMQNPRHLVRRRGQEARLRCSPMKGHSHVYWYRQLPEEGLKFMVYLQKENIIDESGMPKERFSAEFPKEGPSILRIQQVVRGDSAAYFCASSPASGTYEQYFGPGTRLTVT.

The chain combines TRBV6-2 or TRBV6-3 with TRBJ2-1, with D perhaps TRBD1 (5 bases). Per germline, CDR1 MNHEY and CDR2 SVGEGT. Trimming shortened V by 6 bases and J by 0 bases, and 12 bases separated the two germline ends. The CDR3 runs to 15 residues. CDR3 loop: CASSPLGPSYNEQFF. In DNA, the CDR3 is TGTGCCAGCAGCCCCCTGGGGCCCTCCTACAATGAGCAGTTCTTC.

In this sample, this clonotype turned up many times. This rearrangement joins TRBV19 to TRBJ1-4; D ambiguous. V lost 7 bases, J lost 4 bases, and 16 bases lay in between. This CDR3 spans 15 amino acids. The germline CDR1 and CDR2 sequences are LNHDA and SQIVND (reference sequence). The CDR3 coding sequence is TGTGCCAGTACCCCGGACCGGTCTTTTAATGAAAAACTGTTTTTT. As protein: CASTPDRSFNEKLFF.

The chain recombines TRBV9 with TRBJ1-1; D unclear. In germline, CDR1 is SGDLS, CDR2 YYNGEE. Trimming shortened V by 0 bases and J by 4 bases, and 7 bases separated the two germline ends. The CDR3 spans 13 residues. The CDR3 bases are TGTGCCAGCAGCGTAGCTGCGGGCACTGAAGCTTTCTTT. It specifies CASSVAAGTEAFF.

This clonotype has ten or more counts. This chain uses TRBV12-3 or TRBV12-4 with TRBJ1-1; maybe TRBD1 (5 bases). Trimming took off 7 bases at V and 10 bases at J, with 22 bases between the two ends. The length of the CDR3 is 14 residues. The CDR3 protein is CASTKSGGSRGAFF. Here the CDR3 DNA reads TGTGCCAGCACCAAATCCGGGGGATCCAGAGGAGCTTTCTTT.

This chain links TRBV20-1 with TRBJ2-1; 12 bases are a match to TRBD2. The trim removed 7 bases at V and 10 bases at J, leaving 11 bases unmatched. Germline V lookup: CDR1 DFQATT, CDR2 SNEGSKA (reference sequence). The CDR3 covers 14 residues. The CDR3 DNA is TGCAGTGTTCCGACTAGCGGGAGAGTTGGGGAGCAGTTCTTC. Translated, it gives CSVPTSGRVGEQFF.